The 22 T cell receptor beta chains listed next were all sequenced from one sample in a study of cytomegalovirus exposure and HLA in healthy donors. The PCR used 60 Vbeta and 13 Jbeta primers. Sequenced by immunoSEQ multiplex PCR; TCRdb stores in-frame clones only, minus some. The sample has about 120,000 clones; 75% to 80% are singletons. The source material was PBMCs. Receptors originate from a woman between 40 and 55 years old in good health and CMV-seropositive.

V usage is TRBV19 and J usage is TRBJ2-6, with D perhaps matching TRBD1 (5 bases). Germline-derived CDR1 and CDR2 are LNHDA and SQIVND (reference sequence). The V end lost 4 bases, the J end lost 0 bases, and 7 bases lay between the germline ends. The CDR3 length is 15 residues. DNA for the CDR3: TGTGCCAGTAGTAGACAGTACTCTGGGGCCAACGTCCTGACTTTC. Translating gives CASSRQYSGANVLTF.

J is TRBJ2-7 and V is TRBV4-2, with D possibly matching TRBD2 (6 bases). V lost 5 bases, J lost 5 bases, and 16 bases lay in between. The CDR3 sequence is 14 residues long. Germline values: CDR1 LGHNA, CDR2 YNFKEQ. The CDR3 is CASSGASVPDEQYF. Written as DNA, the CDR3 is TGTGCCAGCAGCGGGGCTAGCGTTCCCGACGAGCAGTACTTC.

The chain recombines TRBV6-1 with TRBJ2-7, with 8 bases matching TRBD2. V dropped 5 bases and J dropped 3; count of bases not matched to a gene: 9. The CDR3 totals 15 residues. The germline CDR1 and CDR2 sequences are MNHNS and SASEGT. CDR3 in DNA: TGTGCCAGCAGTTCTGAACTAGCGGACTTCTACGAGCAGTACTTC. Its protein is CASSSELADFYEQYF.

For the CDR3, the DNA is TGTGCCAGCAGCTTAGCCCGTATCAGCTCTGGAAACACCATATATTTT. It encodes CASSLARISSGNTIYF. The chain links TRBV7-8 to TRBJ1-3; no reliable D call. This CDR3 is built from 16 residues. V lost 0 bases and J 0 bases, leaving 9 bases between the germline ends. Germline values: CDR1 SGHVS, CDR2 FQNEAQ.

The CDR3 nucleotides are TGTGCCAGCAGCACACAGGTCAGGGGGGCTGGCTACACCTTC. Its translation: CASSTQVRGAGYTF. J is TRBJ1-2 and V is TRBV9; TRBD1 matches 7 bases. The CDR3 loop spans 14 amino acids. V lost 4 bases and J lost 7; bases outside the gene matches: 10. The germline CDR1 and CDR2 sequences are SGDLS and YYNGEE.

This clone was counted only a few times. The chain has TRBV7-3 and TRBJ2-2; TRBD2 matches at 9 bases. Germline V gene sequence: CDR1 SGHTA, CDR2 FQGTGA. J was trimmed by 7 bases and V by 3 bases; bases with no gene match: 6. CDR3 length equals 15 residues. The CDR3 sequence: CASSLAGGPSGELFF. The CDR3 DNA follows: TGTGCCAGCAGCTTGGCGGGGGGGCCGAGCGGGGAGCTGTTTTTT.

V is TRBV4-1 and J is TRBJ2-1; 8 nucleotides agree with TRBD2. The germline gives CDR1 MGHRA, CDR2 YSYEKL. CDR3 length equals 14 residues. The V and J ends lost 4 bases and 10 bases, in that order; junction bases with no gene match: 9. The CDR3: CASSPAGASGEQFF. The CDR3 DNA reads TGCGCCAGCAGCCCAGCGGGGGCCTCAGGAGAGCAGTTCTTC.

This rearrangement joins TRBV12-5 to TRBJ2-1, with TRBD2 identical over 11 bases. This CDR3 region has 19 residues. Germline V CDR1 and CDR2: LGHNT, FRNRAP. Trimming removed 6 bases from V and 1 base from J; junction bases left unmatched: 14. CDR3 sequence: CASGSTHSGGARSYNEQFF. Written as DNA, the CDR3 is TGTGCTAGTGGCTCAACTCATAGCGGGGGGGCCCGATCCTACAATGAGCAGTTCTTC.

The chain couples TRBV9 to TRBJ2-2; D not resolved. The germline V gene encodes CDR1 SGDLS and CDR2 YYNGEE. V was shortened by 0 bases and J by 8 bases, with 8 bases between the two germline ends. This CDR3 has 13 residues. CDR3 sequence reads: CASSVGLEGELFF. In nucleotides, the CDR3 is TGTGCCAGCAGCGTAGGTCTAGAAGGGGAGCTGTTTTTT.

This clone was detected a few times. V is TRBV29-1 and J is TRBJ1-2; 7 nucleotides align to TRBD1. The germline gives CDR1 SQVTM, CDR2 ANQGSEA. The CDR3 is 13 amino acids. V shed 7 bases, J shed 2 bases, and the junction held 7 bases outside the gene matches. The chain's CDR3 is CSGGQSTNYGYTF. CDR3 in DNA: TGCAGCGGGGGACAGTCCACAAACTATGGCTACACCTTC. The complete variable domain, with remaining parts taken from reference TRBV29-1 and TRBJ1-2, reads SAVISQKPSRDICQRGTSLTIQCQVDSQVTMMFWYRQQPGQSLTLIATANQGSEATYESGFVIDKFPISRPNLTFSTLTVSNMSPEDSSIYLCSGGQSTNYGYTFGSGTRLTVV.

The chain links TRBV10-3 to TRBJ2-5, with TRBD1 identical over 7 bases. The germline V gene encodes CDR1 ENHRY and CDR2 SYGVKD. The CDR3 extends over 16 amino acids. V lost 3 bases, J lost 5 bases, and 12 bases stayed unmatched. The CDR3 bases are TGTGCCATCAGTGACCACCCCGGGGAACAGGGGGAGACCCAGTACTTC. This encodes CAISDHPGEQGETQYF.

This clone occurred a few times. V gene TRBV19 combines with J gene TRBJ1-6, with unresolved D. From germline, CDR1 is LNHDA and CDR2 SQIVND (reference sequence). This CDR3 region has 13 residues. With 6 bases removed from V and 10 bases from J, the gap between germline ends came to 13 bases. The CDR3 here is CASRANLVSPLHF. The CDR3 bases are TGTGCCAGTAGGGCCAACCTGGTGTCACCCCTCCACTTT.

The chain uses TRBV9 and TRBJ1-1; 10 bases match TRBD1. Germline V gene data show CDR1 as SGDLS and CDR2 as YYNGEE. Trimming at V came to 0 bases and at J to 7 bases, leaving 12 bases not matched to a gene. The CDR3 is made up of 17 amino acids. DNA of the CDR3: TGTGCCAGCAGCGTAGCCTCCTTCGGACAGGGGGGTAGTGAAGCTTTCTTT. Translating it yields CASSVASFGQGGSEAFF.

CDR3 sequence (DNA): TGTGCCAGCAGTCCAACAGGGGCAACTAATGAAAAACTGTTTTTT. Translation: CASSPTGATNEKLFF. The V and J genes are TRBV6-1 and TRBJ1-4; 7 bases fit TRBD1. CDR3 length: 15 residues. V lost 5 bases, J lost 0 bases, and 3 bases stayed unmatched. The germline gives CDR1 MNHNS, CDR2 SASEGT.

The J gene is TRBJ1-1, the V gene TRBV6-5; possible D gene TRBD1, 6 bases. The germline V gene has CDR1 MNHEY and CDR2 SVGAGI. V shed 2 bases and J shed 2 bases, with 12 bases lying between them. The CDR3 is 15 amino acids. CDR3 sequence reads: CASSYNTGTNTEAFF. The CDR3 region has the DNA TGTGCCAGCAGTTACAACACAGGGACCAACACTGAAGCTTTCTTT.

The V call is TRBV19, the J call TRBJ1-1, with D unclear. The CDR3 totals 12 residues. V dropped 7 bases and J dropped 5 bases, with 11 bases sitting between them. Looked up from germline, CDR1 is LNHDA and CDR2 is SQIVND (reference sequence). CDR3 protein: CASIRIETEAFF. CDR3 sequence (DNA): TGTGCCAGTATTCGAATTGAGACTGAAGCTTTCTTT. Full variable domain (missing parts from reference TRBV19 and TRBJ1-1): DGGITQSPKYLFRKEGQNVTLSCEQNLNHDAMYWYRQDPGQGLRLIYYSQIVNDFQKGDIAEGYSVSREKKESFPLTVTSAQKNPTAFYLCASIRIETEAFFGQGTRLTVV.

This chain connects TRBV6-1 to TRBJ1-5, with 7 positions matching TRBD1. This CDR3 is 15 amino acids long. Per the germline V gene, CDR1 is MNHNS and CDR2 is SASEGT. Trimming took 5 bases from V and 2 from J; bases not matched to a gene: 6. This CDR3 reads CASSPETGGNQPQHF. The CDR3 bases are TGTGCCAGCAGTCCAGAAACAGGGGGCAATCAGCCCCAGCATTTT.

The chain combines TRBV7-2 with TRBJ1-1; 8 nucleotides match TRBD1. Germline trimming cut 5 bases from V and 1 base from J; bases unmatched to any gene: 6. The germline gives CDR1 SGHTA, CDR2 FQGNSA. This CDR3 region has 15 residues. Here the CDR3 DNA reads TGTGCCAGCAGCGGCAGGGGGCTGGGGAACACTGAAGCTTTCTTT. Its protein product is CASSGRGLGNTEAFF.

In DNA form, the CDR3 reads TGTGCCAGCAGTTCGGGAGAGGGGTACGAAAAACTGTTTTTT. Amino acid sequence: CASSSGEGYEKLFF. This chain uses TRBV6-1 with TRBJ1-4, with D perhaps TRBD1 (5 bases). Trimming cost V 5 bases and J 8 bases, with 15 bases left between them. In germline, CDR1 is MNHNS, CDR2 SASEGT. This CDR3 contains 14 residues.

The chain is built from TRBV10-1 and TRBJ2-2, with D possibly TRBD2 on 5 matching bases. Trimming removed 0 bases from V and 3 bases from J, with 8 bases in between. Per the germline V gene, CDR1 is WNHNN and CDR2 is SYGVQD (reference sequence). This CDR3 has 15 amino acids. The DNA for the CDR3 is TGCGCCAGCAGTGAGTCGCTAGCATACACCGGGGAGCTGTTTTTT. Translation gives CASSESLAYTGELFF.

This CDR3 reads CASRRGVGTDTQYF. The CDR3 DNA follows: TGTGCCAGCAGGCGGGGTGTCGGCACAGATACGCAGTATTTT. The chain joins TRBV2 to TRBJ2-3; a possible D gene is TRBD2 (6 bases). The CDR3 is made up of 14 amino acids. Between the trimmed V and J ends, which lost 6 bases and 1 base, there was a span of 11 bases. CDR1 and CDR2 from the germline V gene are SNHLY and FYNNEI.

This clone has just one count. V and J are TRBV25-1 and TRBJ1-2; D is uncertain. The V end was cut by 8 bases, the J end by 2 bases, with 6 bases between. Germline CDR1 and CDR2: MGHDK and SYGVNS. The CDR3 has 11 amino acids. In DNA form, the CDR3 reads TGTGCCAGCTCTCGGAACTATGGCTACACCTTC. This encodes CASSRNYGYTF.